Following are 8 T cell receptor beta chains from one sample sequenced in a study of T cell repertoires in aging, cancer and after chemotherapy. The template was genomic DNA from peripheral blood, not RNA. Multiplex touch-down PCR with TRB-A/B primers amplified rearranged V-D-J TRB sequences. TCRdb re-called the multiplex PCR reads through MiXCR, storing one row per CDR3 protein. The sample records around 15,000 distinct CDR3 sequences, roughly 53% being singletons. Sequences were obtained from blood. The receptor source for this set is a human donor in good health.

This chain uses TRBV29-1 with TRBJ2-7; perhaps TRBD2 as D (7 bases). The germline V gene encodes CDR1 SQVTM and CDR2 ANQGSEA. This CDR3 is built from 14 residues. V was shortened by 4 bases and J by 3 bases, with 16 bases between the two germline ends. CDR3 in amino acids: CSVVGGGRVYEQYF. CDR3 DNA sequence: TGCAGCGTTGTAGGGGGGGGGCGAGTCTACGAGCAGTACTTC.

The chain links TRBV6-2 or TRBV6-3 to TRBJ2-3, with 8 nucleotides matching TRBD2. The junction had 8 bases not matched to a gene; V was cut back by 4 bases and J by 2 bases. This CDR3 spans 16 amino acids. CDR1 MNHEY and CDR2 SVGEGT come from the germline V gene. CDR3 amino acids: CASSWSAGAPTDTQYF. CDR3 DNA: TGTGCCAGCAGTTGGTCAGCGGGAGCACCCACAGATACGCAGTATTTT.

CDR3 sequence reads: CASSILGSSYNSPLHF. The DNA for the CDR3 is TGTGCCAGTAGTATTCTCGGGAGCTCCTATAATTCACCCCTCCACTTT. The rearrangement joins TRBV19 to TRBJ1-6; D unresolved. The CDR3 totals 16 residues. Per germline, CDR1 LNHDA and CDR2 SQIVND (reference sequence). V was clipped by 3 bases and J by 0 bases, with 9 bases between them.

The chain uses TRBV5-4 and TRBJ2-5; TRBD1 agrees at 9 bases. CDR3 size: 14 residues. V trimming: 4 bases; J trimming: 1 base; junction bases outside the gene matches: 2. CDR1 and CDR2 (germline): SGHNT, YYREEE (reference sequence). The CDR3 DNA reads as TGTGCCAGCAGCCAGGACAGGGGCCAAGAGACCCAGTACTTC. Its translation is CASSQDRGQETQYF.

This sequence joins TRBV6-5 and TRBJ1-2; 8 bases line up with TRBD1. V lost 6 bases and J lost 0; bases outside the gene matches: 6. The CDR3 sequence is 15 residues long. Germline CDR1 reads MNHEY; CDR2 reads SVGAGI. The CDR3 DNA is TGTGCCAGCAGGGAGACAGGGGAGGCTAACTATGGCTACACCTTC. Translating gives CASRETGEANYGYTF.

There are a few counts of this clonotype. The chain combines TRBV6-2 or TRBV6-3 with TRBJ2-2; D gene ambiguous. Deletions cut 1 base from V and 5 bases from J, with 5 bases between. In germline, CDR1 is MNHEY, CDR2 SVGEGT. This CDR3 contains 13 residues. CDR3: CASSYWGTGELFF. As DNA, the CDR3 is TGTGCCAGCAGTTACTGGGGTACCGGGGAGCTGTTTTTT.

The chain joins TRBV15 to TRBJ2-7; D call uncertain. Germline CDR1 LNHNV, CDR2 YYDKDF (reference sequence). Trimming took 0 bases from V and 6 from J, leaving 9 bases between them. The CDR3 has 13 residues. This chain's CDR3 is CATSRDPLGEQYF. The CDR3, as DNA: TGTGCCACCAGCAGAGATCCCTTAGGCGAGCAGTACTTC.

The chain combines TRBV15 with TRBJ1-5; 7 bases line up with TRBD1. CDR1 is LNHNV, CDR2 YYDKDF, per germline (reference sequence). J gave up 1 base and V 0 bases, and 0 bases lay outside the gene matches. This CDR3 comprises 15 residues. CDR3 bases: TGTGCCACCAGCAGAGAACAGGGGAGCAATCAGCCCCAGCATTTT. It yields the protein CATSREQGSNQPQHF.